This TCR beta chain was sequenced during a study of shared clonotypes between healthy human individuals. Study conclusions and caveats: Sequencing depth was expected to affect clonotype sharing among donors.

Regarding this clone: The target antigen is unknown.

The healthy adult donors were HIV-negative and reported no recent acute infections or vaccinations. Germline V gene data show CDR1 as SNHLY and CDR2 as FYNNEI. Germline trimming cut 9 bases from V and 8 bases from J; bases unmatched to any gene: 13. CDR3 length: 15 residues. Per sorted-subset replicate PCR, input was approximately 180 ng DNA, representing 30,000 to 35,000 T cell genomes. Measured with immunoSEQ multiplex PCR; TCRdb has only the in-frame clones, and not every one. The repertoire holds roughly 640,000 clones, with around 97% as singletons. The clonotype originates from a woman in her twenties or thirties in good health. Material: naive CD4+ T cells sorted from blood. Subset reported: CD45RA+ positively selected. This chain uses TRBV2 with TRBJ2-1; 10 bases agree with TRBD1. The CDR3 coding sequence is TGTGCCAGTAGTAAGGGGGGACAGGGGTTCTATGAGCAGTTCTTC. Protein product: CASSKGGQGFYEQFF. The whole variable domain, filled in from reference TRBV2 and TRBJ2-1, reads EPEVTQTPSHQVTQMGQEVILRCVPISNHLYFYWYRQILGQKVEFLVSFYNNEISEKSEIFDDQFSVERPDGSNFTLKIRSTKLEDSAMYFCASSKGGQGFYEQFFGPGTRLTVL.